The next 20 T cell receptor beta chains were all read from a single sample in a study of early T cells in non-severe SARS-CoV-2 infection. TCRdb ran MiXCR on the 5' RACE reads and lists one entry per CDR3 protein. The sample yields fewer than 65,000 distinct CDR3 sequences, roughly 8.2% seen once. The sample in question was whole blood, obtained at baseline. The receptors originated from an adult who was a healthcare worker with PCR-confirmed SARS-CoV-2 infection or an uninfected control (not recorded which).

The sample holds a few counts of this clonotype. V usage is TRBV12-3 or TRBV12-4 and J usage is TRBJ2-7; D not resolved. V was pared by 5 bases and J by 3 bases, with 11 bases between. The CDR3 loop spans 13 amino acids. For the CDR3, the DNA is TGTGCCAGCAGTCTCGGTAAGAACTACGAGCAGTACTTC. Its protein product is CASSLGKNYEQYF.

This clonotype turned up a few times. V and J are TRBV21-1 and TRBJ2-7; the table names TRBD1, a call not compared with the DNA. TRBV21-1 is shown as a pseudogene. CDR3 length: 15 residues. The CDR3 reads CASSNPWDRDYEQYF. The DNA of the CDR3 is TGTGCCAGCAGCAACCCCTGGGACAGGGACTACGAGCAGTACTTC.

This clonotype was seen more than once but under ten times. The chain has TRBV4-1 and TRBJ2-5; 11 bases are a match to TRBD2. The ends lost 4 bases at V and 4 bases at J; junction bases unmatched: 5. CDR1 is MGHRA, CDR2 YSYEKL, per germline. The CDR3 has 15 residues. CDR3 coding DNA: TGCGCCAGCAGCCGCGACCTAGCGGGAGGAGAGACCCAGTACTTC. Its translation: CASSRDLAGGETQYF.

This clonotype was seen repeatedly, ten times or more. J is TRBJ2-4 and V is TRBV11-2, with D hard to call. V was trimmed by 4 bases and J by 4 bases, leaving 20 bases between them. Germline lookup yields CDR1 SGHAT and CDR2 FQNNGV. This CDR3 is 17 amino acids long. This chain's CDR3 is CASSSKGKWQVKNIQYF. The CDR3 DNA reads TGTGCCAGCAGCTCAAAGGGAAAGTGGCAGGTGAAAAACATTCAGTACTTC.

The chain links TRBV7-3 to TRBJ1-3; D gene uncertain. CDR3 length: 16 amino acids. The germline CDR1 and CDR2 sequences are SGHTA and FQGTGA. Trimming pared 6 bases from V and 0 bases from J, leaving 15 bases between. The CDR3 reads CASRPVLDCSGNTIYF. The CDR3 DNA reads TGTGCCAGCAGGCCGGTTCTAGACTGCTCTGGAAACACCATATATTTT.

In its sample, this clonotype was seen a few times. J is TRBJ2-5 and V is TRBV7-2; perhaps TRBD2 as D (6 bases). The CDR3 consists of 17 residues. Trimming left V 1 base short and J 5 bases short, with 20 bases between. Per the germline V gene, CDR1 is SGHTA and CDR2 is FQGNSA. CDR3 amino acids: CASSLDPDWGTSETQYF. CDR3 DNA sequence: TGTGCCAGCAGCTTAGACCCAGACTGGGGGACTTCGGAGACCCAGTACTTC.

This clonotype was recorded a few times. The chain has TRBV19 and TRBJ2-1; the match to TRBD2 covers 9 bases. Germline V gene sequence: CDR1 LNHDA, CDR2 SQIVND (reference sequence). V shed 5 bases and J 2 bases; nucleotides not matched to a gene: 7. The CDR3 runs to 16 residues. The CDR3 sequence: CASSPVTSGTYNEQFF. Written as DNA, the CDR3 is TGTGCCAGTAGTCCCGTGACTAGCGGAACCTACAATGAGCAGTTCTTC.

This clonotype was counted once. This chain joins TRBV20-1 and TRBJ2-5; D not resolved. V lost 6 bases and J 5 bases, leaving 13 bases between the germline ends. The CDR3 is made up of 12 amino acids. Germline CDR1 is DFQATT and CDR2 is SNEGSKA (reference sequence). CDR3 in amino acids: CSAGRATETQYF. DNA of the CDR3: TGCAGTGCGGGTAGGGCAACGGAGACCCAGTACTTC.

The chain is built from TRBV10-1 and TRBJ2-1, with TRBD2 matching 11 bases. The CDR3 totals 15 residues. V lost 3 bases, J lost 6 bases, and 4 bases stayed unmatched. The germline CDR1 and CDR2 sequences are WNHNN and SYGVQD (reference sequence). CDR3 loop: CASSDPGTSGNEQFF. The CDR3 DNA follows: TGCGCCAGCAGTGACCCCGGGACTAGCGGCAATGAGCAGTTCTTC.

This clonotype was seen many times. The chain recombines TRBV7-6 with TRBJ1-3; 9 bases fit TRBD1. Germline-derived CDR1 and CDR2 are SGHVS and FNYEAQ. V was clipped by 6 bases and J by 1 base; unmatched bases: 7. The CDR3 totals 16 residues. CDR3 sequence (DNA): TGTGCCAGCAGACCCAGGACAGGGGATTCTGGAAACACCATATATTTT. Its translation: CASRPRTGDSGNTIYF.

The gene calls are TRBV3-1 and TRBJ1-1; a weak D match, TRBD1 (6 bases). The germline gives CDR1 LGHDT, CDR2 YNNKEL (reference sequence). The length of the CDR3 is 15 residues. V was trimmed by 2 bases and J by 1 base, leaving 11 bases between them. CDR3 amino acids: CASSQPGVRNTEAFF. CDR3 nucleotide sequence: TGTGCCAGCAGCCAACCAGGGGTCAGGAACACTGAAGCTTTCTTT. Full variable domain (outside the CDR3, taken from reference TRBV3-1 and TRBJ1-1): DTAVSQTPKYLVTQMGNDKSIKCEQNLGHDTMYWYKQDSKKFLKIMFSYNNKELIINETVPNRFSPKSPDKAHLNLHINSLELGDSAVYFCASSQPGVRNTEAFFGQGTRLTVV.

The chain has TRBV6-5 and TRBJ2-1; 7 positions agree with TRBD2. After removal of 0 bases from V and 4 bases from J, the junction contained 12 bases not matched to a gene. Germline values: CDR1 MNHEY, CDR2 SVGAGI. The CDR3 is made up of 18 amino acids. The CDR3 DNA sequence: TGTGCCAGCAGTTACTCCGTAACTAGCGCGACCTCTTACAATGAGCAGTTCTTC. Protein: CASSYSVTSATSYNEQFF.

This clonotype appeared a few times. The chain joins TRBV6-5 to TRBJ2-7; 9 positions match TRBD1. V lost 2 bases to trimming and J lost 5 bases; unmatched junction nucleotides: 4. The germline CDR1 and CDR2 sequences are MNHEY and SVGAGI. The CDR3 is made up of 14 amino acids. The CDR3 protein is CASSYQQGADEQYF. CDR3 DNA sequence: TGTGCCAGCAGTTACCAACAGGGGGCTGACGAGCAGTACTTC.

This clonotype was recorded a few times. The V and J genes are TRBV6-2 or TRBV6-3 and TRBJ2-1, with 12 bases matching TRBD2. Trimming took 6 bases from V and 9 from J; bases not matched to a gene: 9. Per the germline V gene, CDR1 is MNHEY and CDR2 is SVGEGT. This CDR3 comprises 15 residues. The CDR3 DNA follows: TGTGCCAGCAGGAAGACTAGCGGGAGTAGGGGTGAGCAGTTCTTC. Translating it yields CASRKTSGSRGEQFF.

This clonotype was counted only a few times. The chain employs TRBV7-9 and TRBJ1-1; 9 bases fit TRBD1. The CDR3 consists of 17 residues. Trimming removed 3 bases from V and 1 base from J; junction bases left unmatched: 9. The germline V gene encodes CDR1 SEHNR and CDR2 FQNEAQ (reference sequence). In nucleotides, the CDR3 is TGTGCCAGCAGCTTCGATGGTTGGGGACAGGGGAACACTGAAGCTTTCTTT. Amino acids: CASSFDGWGQGNTEAFF.

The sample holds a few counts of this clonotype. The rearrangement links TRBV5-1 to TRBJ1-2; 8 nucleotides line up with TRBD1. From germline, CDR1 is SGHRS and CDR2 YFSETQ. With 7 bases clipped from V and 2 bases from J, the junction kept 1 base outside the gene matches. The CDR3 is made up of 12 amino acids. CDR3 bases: TGCGCCAGCGGACAGGGAAACTATGGCTACACCTTC. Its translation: CASGQGNYGYTF. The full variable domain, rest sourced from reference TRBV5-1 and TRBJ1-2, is KAGVTQTPRYLIKTRGQQVTLSCSPISGHRSVSWYQQTPGQGLQFLFEYFSETQRNKGNFPGRFSGRQFSNSRSEMNVSTLELGDSALYLCASGQGNYGYTFGSGTRLTVV.

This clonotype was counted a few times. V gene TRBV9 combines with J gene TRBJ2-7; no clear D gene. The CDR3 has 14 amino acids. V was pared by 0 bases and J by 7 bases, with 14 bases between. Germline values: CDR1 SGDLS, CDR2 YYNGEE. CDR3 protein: CASSVGRMSGEQYF. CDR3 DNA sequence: TGTGCCAGCAGCGTAGGACGGATGTCCGGGGAGCAGTACTTC. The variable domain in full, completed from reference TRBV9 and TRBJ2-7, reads DSGVTQTPKHLITATGQRVTLRCSPRSGDLSVYWYQQSLDQGLQFLIQYYNGEERAKGNILERFSAQQFPDLHSELNLSSLELGDSALYFCASSVGRMSGEQYFGPGTRLTVT.

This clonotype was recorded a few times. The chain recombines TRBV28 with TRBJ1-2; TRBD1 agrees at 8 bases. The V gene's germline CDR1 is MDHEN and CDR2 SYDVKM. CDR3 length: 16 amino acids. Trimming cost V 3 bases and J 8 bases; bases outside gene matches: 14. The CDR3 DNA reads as TGTGCCAGCAGTTTCCATGGACAGGGCCTAGGGAAAGGCTACACCTTC. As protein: CASSFHGQGLGKGYTF.

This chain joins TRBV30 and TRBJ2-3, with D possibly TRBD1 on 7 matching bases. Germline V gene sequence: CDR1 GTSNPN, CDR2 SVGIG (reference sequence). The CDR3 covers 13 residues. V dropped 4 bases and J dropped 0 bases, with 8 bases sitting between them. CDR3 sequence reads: CAWTGGSTDTQYF. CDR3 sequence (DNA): TGTGCCTGGACAGGGGGGAGCACAGATACGCAGTATTTT.

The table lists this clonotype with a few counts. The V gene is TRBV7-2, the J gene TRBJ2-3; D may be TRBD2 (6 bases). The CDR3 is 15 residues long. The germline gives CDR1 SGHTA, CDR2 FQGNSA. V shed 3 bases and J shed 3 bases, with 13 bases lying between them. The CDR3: CASSFVAVGTDTQYF. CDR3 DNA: TGTGCCAGCAGCTTTGTAGCGGTGGGGACAGATACGCAGTATTTT.